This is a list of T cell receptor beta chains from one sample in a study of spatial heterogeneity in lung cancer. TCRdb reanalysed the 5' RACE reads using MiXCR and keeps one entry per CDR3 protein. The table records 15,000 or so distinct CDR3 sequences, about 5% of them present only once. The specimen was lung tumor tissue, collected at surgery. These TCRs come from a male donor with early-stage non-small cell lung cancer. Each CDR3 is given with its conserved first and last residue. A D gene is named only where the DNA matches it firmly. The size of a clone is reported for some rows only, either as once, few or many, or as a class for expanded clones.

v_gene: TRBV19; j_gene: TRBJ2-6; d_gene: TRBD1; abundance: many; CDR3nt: TGTGCCAGTAACACAGGGGCTACTGGGGCCAACGTCCTGACTTTC; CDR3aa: CASNTGATGANVLTF
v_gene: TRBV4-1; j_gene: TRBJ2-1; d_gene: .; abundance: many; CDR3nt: TGCGCCAGCAGCCAAGATTTGCGGGAGCAGTTCTTC; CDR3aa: CASSQDLREQFF
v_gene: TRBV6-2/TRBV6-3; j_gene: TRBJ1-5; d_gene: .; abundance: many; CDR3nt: TGTGCCAGCAGTTTAACCGGGGGCTGGCAGCCCCAGCATTTT; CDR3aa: CASSLTGGWQPQHF
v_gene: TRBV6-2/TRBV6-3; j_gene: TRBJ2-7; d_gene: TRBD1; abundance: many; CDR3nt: TGTGCCAGCAGCCAGGACAGGGGGCGCGTCTACGAGCAGTACTTC; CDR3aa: CASSQDRGRVYEQYF
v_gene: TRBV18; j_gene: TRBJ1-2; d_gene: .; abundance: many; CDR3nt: TGTGCCAGCTCACCACCTGGCGTAGGAGATGGCTACACCTTC; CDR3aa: CASSPPGVGDGYTF
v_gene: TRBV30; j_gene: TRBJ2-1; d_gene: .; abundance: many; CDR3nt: TGTGCCTGGAGTGTATACGAACAAGAGTTCTTC; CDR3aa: CAWSVYEQEFF
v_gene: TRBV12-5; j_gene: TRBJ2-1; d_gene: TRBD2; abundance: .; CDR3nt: TGTGCTAGTGGTACGGGGACTAGCTTTCTCTACAATGAGCAGTTCTTC; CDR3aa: CASGTGTSFLYNEQFF
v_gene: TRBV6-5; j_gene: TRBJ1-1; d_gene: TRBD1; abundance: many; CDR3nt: TGTGCCAGCAGTTTCTCCGGGCAGGGGGCAACTGAAGCTTTCTTT; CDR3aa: CASSFSGQGATEAFF
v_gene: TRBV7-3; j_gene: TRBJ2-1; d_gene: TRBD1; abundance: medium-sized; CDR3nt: TGTGCCAGCAGCGAGACAGGGCAGCAGGGGTATGAGCAGTTCTTC; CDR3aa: CASSETGQQGYEQFF
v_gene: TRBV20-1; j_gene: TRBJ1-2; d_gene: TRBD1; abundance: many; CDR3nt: TGCAGTGCTAGCCCCGACAGGGAGGAAGGCTACACCTTC; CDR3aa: CSASPDREEGYTF
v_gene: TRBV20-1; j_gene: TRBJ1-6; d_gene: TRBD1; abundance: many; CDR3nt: TGCAGTGCTAGAGATGGCGACAGGGGCAATTCACCCCTCCACTTT; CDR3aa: CSARDGDRGNSPLHF
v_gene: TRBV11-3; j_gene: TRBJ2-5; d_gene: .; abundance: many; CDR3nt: TGTGCCAGCAGCCCAAAGGGGGGACAGAGAGAGACCCAGTACTTC; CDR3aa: CASSPKGGQRETQYF
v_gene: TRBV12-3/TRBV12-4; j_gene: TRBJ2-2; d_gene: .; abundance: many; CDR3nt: TGTGCCAGCAGTACTTTCCCCCGGGACGGCGGGGCCGGGGAGCTGTTTTTT; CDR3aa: CASSTFPRDGGAGELFF
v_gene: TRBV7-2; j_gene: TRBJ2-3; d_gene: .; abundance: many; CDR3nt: TGTGCCAGTGGTTTAGCAGGGAGGACCACAGATACGCAGTATTTT; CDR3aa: CASGLAGRTTDTQYF
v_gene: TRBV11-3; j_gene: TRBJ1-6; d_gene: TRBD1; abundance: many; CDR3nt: TGTGCCAGCAGCGCGGGACAGGGGGATAATTCACCCCTCCACTTT; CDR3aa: CASSAGQGDNSPLHF
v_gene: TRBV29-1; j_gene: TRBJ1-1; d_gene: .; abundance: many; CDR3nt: TGCAGCGTCGCAGCCCGGGGCCTGAACACTGAAGCTTTCTTT; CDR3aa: CSVAARGLNTEAFF
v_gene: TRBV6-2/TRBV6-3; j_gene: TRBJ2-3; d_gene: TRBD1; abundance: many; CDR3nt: TGTGCCAGCAGTTACCGCGTCGGACAGGGGGAAGATACGCAGTATTTT; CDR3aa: CASSYRVGQGEDTQYF
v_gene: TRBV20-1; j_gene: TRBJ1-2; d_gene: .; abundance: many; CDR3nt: TGCAGTGCTGTAAGGAGGGGATCAGGCGGCTACACCTTC; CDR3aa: CSAVRRGSGGYTF
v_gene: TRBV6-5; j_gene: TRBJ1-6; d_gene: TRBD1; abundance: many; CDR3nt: TGTGCCAGCAGTTACTCCTTCCCAGGGGGTTCACCCCTCCACTTT; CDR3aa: CASSYSFPGGSPLHF
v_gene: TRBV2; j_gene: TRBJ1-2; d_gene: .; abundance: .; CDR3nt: TGTGCCAGCAGTGATAGGCCAGACTATGGCTACACCTTC; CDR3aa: CASSDRPDYGYTF
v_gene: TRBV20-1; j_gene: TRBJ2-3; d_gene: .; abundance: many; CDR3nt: TGCAGTGCTTTCCCCCCAGGCAGGGTGTTCACAGATACGCAGTATTTT; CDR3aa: CSAFPPGRVFTDTQYF
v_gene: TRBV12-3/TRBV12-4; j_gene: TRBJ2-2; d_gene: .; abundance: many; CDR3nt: TGTGCCAGCATTAAAAGGGAGTCCGGGGAGCTGTTTTTT; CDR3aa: CASIKRESGELFF
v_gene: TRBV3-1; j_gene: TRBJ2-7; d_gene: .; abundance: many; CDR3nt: TGTGCCAGCAGCCAAGAGTCCCTATTTGCCAAGCAGTACTTC; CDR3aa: CASSQESLFAKQYF
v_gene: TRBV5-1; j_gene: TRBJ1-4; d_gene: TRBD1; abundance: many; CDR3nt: TGCGCCAGCAGCTACAGGGGCGGTGAAAAACTGTTTTTT; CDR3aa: CASSYRGGEKLFF
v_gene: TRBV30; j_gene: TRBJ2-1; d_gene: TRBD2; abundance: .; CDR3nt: TGTGCCTGGAGGCCTCCCGGGACTAGCGGGGTTTTCAATGAGCAGTTCTTC; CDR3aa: CAWRPPGTSGVFNEQFF
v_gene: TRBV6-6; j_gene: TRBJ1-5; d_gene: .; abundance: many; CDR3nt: TGTGCCAGCAGTTACGAGGGTTCCGGCAATCAGCCCCAGCATTTT; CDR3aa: CASSYEGSGNQPQHF
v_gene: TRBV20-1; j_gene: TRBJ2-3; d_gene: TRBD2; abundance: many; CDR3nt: TGCAGTGCTAGAGAGTGGTATTCGGCTAGCGGGAGTAAAGATACGCAGTATTTT; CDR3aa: CSAREWYSASGSKDTQYF
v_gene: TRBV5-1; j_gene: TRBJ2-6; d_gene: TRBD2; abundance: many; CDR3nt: TGCGCCAGCAGCTCGGGACTAGCGGGAGTTGCCCTCTCTGGGGCCAACGTCCTGACTTTC; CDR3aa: CASSSGLAGVALSGANVLTF